A selection of T cell receptor beta chains follows, all from one sample in a study of technical replicates of blood from several donors. Measured with immunoSEQ multiplex PCR; TCRdb has only the in-frame clones, and not every one. The repertoire has 55,000 to 80,000 clones, over 85% of them found once; the top ten carry approximately 5%. Sequenced: PBMCs. These receptors all come from a human donor in good health. Some clones in this sample may be carry-over from other donors' samples. CDR3s include the opening cysteine and the closing phenylalanine or tryptophan. D genes are given only for firm matches. Not every row has a clone size; where given, it reads once, few, many or a size class.

NA | TRBJ2-1 | TRBV11-2 | TRBD2 | CASSLVGLAVNEQFF | TGTGCCAGCAGCTTAGTGGGACTAGCAGTCAATGAGCAGTTCTTC
NA | TRBJ2-1 | TRBV6-1 | NA | CASSGWGGRDEQFF | TGTGCCAGCAGTGGGTGGGGGGGCAGGGATGAGCAGTTCTTC
NA | TRBJ1-5 | TRBV27 | TRBD1 | CASSQTGVNRNQPQHF | TGTGCCAGCAGTCAGACAGGGGTGAATCGCAATCAGCCCCAGCATTTT
NA | TRBJ2-3 | TRBV18 | TRBD2 | CASSPLLAGAGDTQYF | TGTGCCAGCTCACCCCTCCTAGCGGGGGCAGGGGACACGCAGTATTTT
NA | TRBJ2-6 | TRBV4-1 | TRBD1 | CASRNPGGLTSGANVLTF | TGCGCCAGCAGGAATCCAGGGGGTCTCACCTCTGGGGCCAACGTCCTGACTTTC
NA | TRBJ2-1 | TRBV2 | TRBD2 | CASSGTSGGPNEQFF | TGTGCCAGCAGTGGGACTAGCGGGGGACCCAATGAGCAGTTCTTC
NA | TRBJ2-7 | TRBV6-5 | NA | CASSAGQNYEQYF | TGTGCCAGCAGTGCGGGGCAGAACTACGAGCAGTACTTC
NA | TRBJ1-5 | TRBV10-1 | NA | CASSESARNQPQHF | TGCGCCAGCAGTGAGTCCGCGAGGAATCAGCCCCAGCATTTT
NA | TRBJ2-7 | TRBV10-2 | TRBD2 | CASRPGTSGLFVQYF | TGCGCCAGCAGGCCCGGGACTAGCGGGCTTTTTGTGCAGTACTTC
NA | TRBJ2-2 | TRBV9 | NA | CASSVEPGDTGELFF | TGTGCCAGCAGCGTAGAGCCGGGGGACACCGGGGAGCTGTTTTTT
once | TRBJ2-7 | TRBV27 | NA | CASRLVTQSYEQYF | TGTGCCAGCAGATTAGTGACTCAATCCTACGAGCAGTACTTC
NA | TRBJ1-2 | TRBV6-1 | NA | CASSVQGLGANYGYTF | TGTGCCAGCAGTGTCCAGGGGCTGGGGGCTAACTATGGCTACACCTTC
NA | TRBJ2-6 | TRBV9 | NA | CASSVGELPQSGANVLTF | TGTGCCAGCAGCGTAGGGGAGCTACCGCAGTCTGGGGCCAACGTCCTGACTTTC
NA | TRBJ2-7 | TRBV6-1 | NA | CASTHRDEQYF | TGTGCCAGCACCCATCGGGACGAGCAGTACTTC
NA | TRBJ1-6 | TRBV7-2 | TRBD1 | CASSLDRGFQYSPLHF | TGTGCCAGCAGCCTGGACAGGGGGTTTCAATATTCACCCCTCCACTTT